One sample yielded the 16 T cell receptor beta chains listed below, sequenced in a study of T-cell memory formation after mild COVID-19. TCRdb re-called the 5' RACE reads with MiXCR, one entry per CDR3 protein. There are around 370,000 distinct CDR3 sequences in the sample; around a fifth occur only once, and approximately 12% lies in the top ten. The sequenced sample was PBMCs or a T cell subset sorted from them (not recorded which). The receptor set was obtained from an adult woman who had mild COVID-19 (a few samples of this study predate the infection). Cell type and time point are not known.

This clonotype was counted a few times. The rearrangement links TRBV4-1 to TRBJ1-1; a possible D gene is TRBD1 (5 bases). The germline gives CDR1 MGHRA, CDR2 YSYEKL. V was cut by 1 base and J by 2 bases, with 14 bases left in between. The CDR3 consists of 16 residues. CDR3 region: CASSQVPFRANTEAFF. The CDR3 nucleotides read TGCGCCAGCAGCCAAGTACCTTTCAGGGCTAACACTGAAGCTTTCTTT.

CDR3: CASSYPDLAETQYF. CDR3 DNA: TGTGCCAGCAGCTATCCGGACCTCGCGGAGACCCAGTACTTC. This chain uses TRBV7-2 with TRBJ2-5, with D uncertain. Germline CDR1 SGHTA, CDR2 FQGNSA. This CDR3 comprises 14 residues. The V and J ends lost 4 bases and 5 bases respectively, with 14 bases between them.

This clonotype was counted only a few times. V usage is TRBV12-3 or TRBV12-4 and J usage is TRBJ1-1; D unresolved. The ends were cut back, 5 bases at V and 4 bases at J, with 8 bases in the middle. The CDR3 runs to 12 residues. This CDR3 is CASSLSPTEAFF. The CDR3 nucleotides read TGTGCCAGCAGTCTGAGTCCCACTGAAGCTTTCTTT.

This clonotype was seen a handful of times. In DNA, the CDR3 is TGCGCCAGCAGCTTGGCCGGGCAGCCTACCGAGGATGGCTACACCTTC. Translated: CASSLAGQPTEDGYTF. This chain links TRBV5-1 with TRBJ1-2; D uncertain. Trimming left V 0 bases short and J 6 bases short, with 18 bases between. Germline CDR1 reads SGHRS; CDR2 reads YFSETQ. The CDR3 is 16 residues long.

The chain employs TRBV10-3 and TRBJ2-5, with 9 bases lining up with TRBD2. CDR1 is ENHRY and CDR2 is SYGVKD in the germline V gene. The CDR3 runs to 14 residues. V lost 11 bases, J lost 4 bases, and 11 bases stayed unmatched. The CDR3 bases are TGTGCCGTACATTCGGGACTAGCCGGAGAGACCCAGTACTTC. It encodes CAVHSGLAGETQYF.

This clonotype was found a few times. The gene calls are TRBV5-6 and TRBJ2-5; tentatively, D is TRBD2 (6 bases). Germline assignment: CDR1 SGHDT and CDR2 YYEEEE. V lost 4 bases to trimming and J lost 2 bases, with 18 bases between them. The CDR3 totals 16 residues. The CDR3 DNA sequence: TGTGCCAGCAGCCAGACAGCTCCGGAGGGGCAAGAGACCCAGTACTTC. Translating it yields CASSQTAPEGQETQYF. The full variable domain, completed using reference TRBV5-6 and TRBJ2-5, is DAGVTQSPTHLIKTRGQQVTLRCSPKSGHDTVSWYQQALGQGPQFIFQYYEEEERQRGNFPDRFSGHQFPNYSSELNVNALLLGDSALYLCASSQTAPEGQETQYFGPGTRLLVL.

This clonotype has just a few counts. The J gene is TRBJ2-3, the V gene TRBV12-3 or TRBV12-4; D might be TRBD2 (5 bases). V lost 7 bases and J lost 5, with 13 bases in between. The CDR3 consists of 13 residues. CDR3 sequence reads: CASKNMAGDTQYF. CDR3 nucleotides: TGTGCCAGCAAAAACATGGCGGGAGATACGCAGTATTTT.

This clonotype turned up a few times. The chain is built from TRBV4-1 and TRBJ1-2; D is unresolved. CDR1 and CDR2 (germline): MGHRA, YSYEKL. The CDR3 is 15 amino acids. The V and J ends lost 0 bases and 8 bases respectively, with 16 bases between them. The CDR3 reads CASSQDIQSKWGYTF. In DNA form, the CDR3 reads TGCGCCAGCAGCCAAGATATACAGTCGAAGTGGGGCTACACCTTC.

The chain uses TRBV6-5 and TRBJ2-1, with D perhaps TRBD2 (6 bases). Per the germline V gene, CDR1 is MNHEY and CDR2 is SVGAGI. Trimming cost V 2 bases and J 8 bases, with 10 bases left between them. This CDR3 region has 13 residues. CDR3 loop: CASSYARLDEQFF. CDR3 bases: TGTGCCAGCAGTTACGCCCGACTAGATGAGCAGTTCTTC.

The J gene is TRBJ2-1, the V gene TRBV24-1; D call uncertain. This CDR3 is built from 12 residues. The germline CDR1 and CDR2 sequences are KGHDR and SFDVKD. V lost 0 bases, J lost 6 bases, and 2 bases lay in between. CDR3: CATSDLLNEQFF. The CDR3 nucleotides are TGTGCCACCAGTGATTTGCTCAATGAGCAGTTCTTC.

This chain joins TRBV5-1 and TRBJ2-2; D remains ambiguous. Trimming removed 4 bases from V and 0 bases from J, with 7 bases in between. The CDR3 sequence is 14 residues long. From germline, CDR1 is SGHRS and CDR2 YFSETQ. CDR3 residues: CASSPRTNTGELFF. DNA of the CDR3: TGCGCCAGCAGCCCCCGAACGAACACCGGGGAGCTGTTTTTT. Full variable domain (outside the CDR3, taken from reference TRBV5-1 and TRBJ2-2): KAGVTQTPRYLIKTRGQQVTLSCSPISGHRSVSWYQQTPGQGLQFLFEYFSETQRNKGNFPGRFSGRQFSNSRSEMNVSTLELGDSALYLCASSPRTNTGELFFGEGSRLTVL.

This clonotype has more than one count but fewer than ten. V is TRBV4-2 and J is TRBJ2-2, with no clear D. Germline CDR1 reads LGHNA; CDR2 reads YNFKEQ. The V gene lost 0 bases and the J gene lost 7 bases, with 6 bases spanning the gap. This CDR3 is built from 13 residues. CDR3 protein: CASSQDWGGELFF. The CDR3 coding sequence is TGTGCCAGCAGCCAAGATTGGGGCGGGGAGCTGTTTTTT.

The CDR3 DNA sequence: TGTGCCAGCAGTGGTATCGGGACAGGGGACGAGCAGTACTTC. Protein product: CASSGIGTGDEQYF. The genes are TRBV6-1 and TRBJ2-7; TRBD1 matches 10 bases. The V segment lost 4 bases and the J segment 5 bases; nucleotides outside the gene matches: 5. This CDR3 is 14 amino acids long. Germline CDR1 and CDR2: MNHNS and SASEGT.

The chain uses TRBV12-3 or TRBV12-4 and TRBJ2-5; 9 bases map to TRBD1. The junction had 9 bases not matched to a gene; V was cut back by 8 bases and J by 2 bases. This CDR3 is 15 amino acids long. In DNA form, the CDR3 reads TGTGCCAGCGGAACGACGGGACAGGGACAAGAGACCCAGTACTTC. Its translation: CASGTTGQGQETQYF.

V and J are TRBV7-9 and TRBJ2-3; 9 bases are a match to TRBD2. This CDR3 has 18 amino acids. Trimming at V came to 8 bases and at J to 6 bases, leaving 21 bases not matched to a gene. The germline V gene encodes CDR1 SEHNR and CDR2 FQNEAQ (reference sequence). CDR3 protein: CASGRIKKAGGLSDTQYF. The CDR3 region has the DNA TGTGCCAGCGGACGGATAAAGAAAGCGGGAGGTTTGTCGGATACGCAGTATTTT. Supplemented by reference TRBV7-9 and TRBJ2-3, the full variable domain reads DTGVSQNPRHKITKRGQNVTFRCDPISEHNRLYWYRQTLGQGPEFLTYFQNEAQLEKSRLLSDRFSAERPKGSFSTLEIQRTEQGDSAMYLCASGRIKKAGGLSDTQYFGPGTRLTVL.

This clonotype was seen more than once but under ten times. The chain carries TRBV24-1 and TRBJ2-5, with TRBD1 as a possible D gene (6 bases). The CDR3 is 16 amino acids. V was shortened by 5 bases and J by 1 base, with 16 bases between the two germline ends. From germline, CDR1 is KGHDR and CDR2 SFDVKD. CDR3 DNA: TGTGCCACCAGTGCCCGGACAGCTACTCTCCAAGAGACCCAGTACTTC. This gives the protein CATSARTATLQETQYF.